This passage covers 18 T cell receptor beta chains from one sample sequenced in a study of blood T cell repertoires in COVID-19 (dated by TCRdb to about 2020). Receptor libraries were prepared by the immunoSEQ multiplex PCR assay. Not all clones reach the TCRdb copy of this immuneACCESS table, which keeps in-frame sequences only. Checked studies attribute under half of the gap to unresolved V genes and leave the rest unexplained. Counted in this sample were about 180,000 clones; about 80% of them appeared once. Around an eighth of the sample belongs to the ten largest clones. The sequencing input was PBMCs or T cells enriched from blood (not recorded which). These receptors originate from a man aged 55 to 70 who had been exposed to COVID-19.

The chain recombines TRBV30 with TRBJ2-2; TRBD2 matches at 8 bases. V lost 3 bases to trimming and J lost 3 bases; unmatched junction nucleotides: 3. The CDR3 sequence is 14 residues long. In germline, CDR1 is GTSNPN, CDR2 SVGIG (reference sequence). Written as DNA, the CDR3 is TGTGCCTGGAGGGGGACTAGGCACACCGGGGAGCTGTTTTTT. Amino acids: CAWRGTRHTGELFF.

The chain is built from TRBV6-5 and TRBJ2-3, with 8 nucleotides matching TRBD2. After removal of 6 bases from V and 2 bases from J, the junction contained 1 base not matched to a gene. The CDR3 runs 13 residues. From germline, CDR1 is MNHEY and CDR2 SVGAGI. In DNA, the CDR3 is TGTGCCAGCAGGCGGGGGGCCACAGATACGCAGTATTTT. It encodes CASRRGATDTQYF.

V and J are TRBV7-9 and TRBJ2-3, with D possibly TRBD1 on 5 matching bases. Germline CDR1 reads SEHNR; CDR2 reads FQNEAQ (reference sequence). V was cut by 3 bases and J by 2 bases, with 6 bases left in between. The length of the CDR3 is 13 residues. The CDR3 bases are TGTGCCAGCAGCTTGGGGCCCACAGATACGCAGTATTTT. Protein: CASSLGPTDTQYF.

This clone was recorded only once. This chain connects TRBV7-2 to TRBJ2-4, with 12 bases fitting TRBD2. V gave up 4 bases and J gave up 7 bases; unmatched junction bases: 17. Germline V lookup: CDR1 SGHTA, CDR2 FQGNSA. The CDR3 has 19 residues. This CDR3 reads CASSSPLASGRVISNIQYF. CDR3 in DNA: TGTGCCAGCAGCTCCCCCTTAGCTAGCGGGAGGGTCATAAGCAACATTCAGTACTTC.

Worth noting for this clone: Given the absence of the conserved phenylalanine or tryptophan at the CDR3 end, a read error is likely. It is unclear where the CDR3 begins or ends on the DNA, so no DNA is shown, and the CDR3 is as TCRdb lists it. This chain joins TRBV19 and TRBJ1-3. Germline lookup yields CDR1 LNHDA and CDR2 SQIVND (reference sequence). The length of the CDR3 is 11 amino acids, counting both ends. The chain's CDR3 is CASSSERAVAL.

CDR3 loop: CAWGDYTDTQYF. The CDR3 coding sequence is TGTGCCTGGGGGGACTACACAGATACGCAGTATTTT. This chain connects TRBV30 to TRBJ2-3; TRBD2 matches at 7 bases. Trimming cost V 5 bases and J 2 bases; bases outside gene matches: 1. The CDR3 loop spans 12 amino acids. Germline V lookup: CDR1 GTSNPN, CDR2 SVGIG (reference sequence).

CDR3 in DNA: TGTGCCAGCAGCTTTGGGGCCACAGATACGCAGTATTTT. Its translation is CASSFGATDTQYF. The rearrangement links TRBV11-1 to TRBJ2-3, with D possibly being TRBD1 (5 bases). CDR1 SGHAT and CDR2 FQDESV come from the germline V gene (reference sequence). The V and J ends lost 3 bases and 2 bases respectively, with 6 bases between them. The CDR3 runs 13 residues.

This CDR3 reads CASSQQGMNTEAFF. The CDR3 DNA is TGTGCCAGCTCACAACAGGGGATGAACACTGAAGCTTTCTTT. The chain has TRBV18 and TRBJ1-1; 7 bases are a match to TRBD1. Germline loops: CDR1 KGHSH, CDR2 LQKENI. This CDR3 region has 14 residues. V gave up 4 bases and J gave up 0 bases; unmatched junction bases: 2. The full variable domain, rest sourced from reference TRBV18 and TRBJ1-1, is NAGVMQNPRHLVRRRGQEARLRCSPMKGHSHVYWYRQLPEEGLKFMVYLQKENIIDESGMPKERFSAEFPKEGPSILRIQQVVRGDSAAYFCASSQQGMNTEAFFGQGTRLTVV.

This chain links TRBV5-8 with TRBJ2-1; the match to TRBD2 covers 7 bases. The CDR3 contains 17 residues. Germline values: CDR1 SGHTS, CDR2 YDEGEE. Trimming removed 4 bases from V and 2 bases from J; junction bases left unmatched: 12. The CDR3 DNA reads TGTGCCAGCAGCGCGACCCTACTAGCGACTACCTACAATGAGCAGTTCTTC. Translated, it gives CASSATLLATTYNEQFF.

The chain combines TRBV2 with TRBJ1-6, with a possible D match to TRBD1 (6 bases). Germline V gene data show CDR1 as SNHLY and CDR2 as FYNNEI. V gave up 4 bases and J gave up 9 bases, with 16 bases separating them. The CDR3 extends over 15 amino acids. The CDR3, as DNA: TGTGCCAGCAGTGGAGGGGCAGGGGAGACTTCACCCCTCCACTTT. It codes for CASSGGAGETSPLHF.

The sample holds a few counts of this clone. The V and J genes are TRBV27 and TRBJ2-2, with D perhaps matching TRBD1 (6 bases). Per the germline V gene, CDR1 is MNHEY and CDR2 is SMNVEV (reference sequence). The CDR3 sequence is 14 residues long. Trimming stripped 7 bases from V and 0 bases from J, with 9 bases between. This CDR3 is CASKRTANTGELFF. The CDR3 region has the DNA TGTGCCAGCAAACGGACAGCGAACACCGGGGAGCTGTTTTTT.

This rearrangement joins TRBV27 to TRBJ2-1, with TRBD2 identical over 11 bases. V dropped 6 bases and J dropped 7; count of bases not matched to a gene: 8. This CDR3 has 15 amino acids. The germline gives CDR1 MNHEY, CDR2 SMNVEV (reference sequence). CDR3 in amino acids: CASRTLAGGGNEQFF. The CDR3 region has the DNA TGTGCCAGCAGAACTCTAGCGGGAGGCGGAAATGAGCAGTTCTTC.

The V call is TRBV10-2, the J call TRBJ2-7; D unclear. The V gene's germline CDR1 is WSHSY and CDR2 SAAADI. The CDR3 is made up of 14 amino acids. V lost 6 bases to trimming and J lost 2 bases, with 14 bases between them. For the CDR3, the DNA is TGCGCCAGCAGATCGCTTGATAGTACCTACGAGCAGTACTTC. Translating gives CASRSLDSTYEQYF.

This chain links TRBV11-3 with TRBJ1-1; 10 bases match TRBD1. Per the germline V gene, CDR1 is SGHNT and CDR2 is YENEEA. V shed 1 base and J 5 bases; nucleotides not matched to a gene: 4. CDR3 length equals 15 residues. CDR3 loop: CASSLGGTGETEAFF. CDR3 bases: TGTGCCAGCAGCTTAGGAGGGACAGGGGAGACTGAAGCTTTCTTT.

The rearrangement joins TRBV12-3 or TRBV12-4 to TRBJ1-5; D is perhaps TRBD1 (5 bases). V lost 3 bases, J lost 11 bases, and 11 bases lay in between. This CDR3 contains 12 residues. The CDR3 is CASSFTGISQHF. CDR3 bases: TGTGCCAGCAGTTTTACAGGTATCTCCCAGCATTTT.

This chain links TRBV9 with TRBJ1-1; no firm D call. Germline V gene sequence: CDR1 SGDLS, CDR2 YYNGEE. The CDR3 contains 16 residues. The V gene lost 0 bases and the J gene lost 4 bases, with 16 bases spanning the gap. CDR3 region: CASSVGSAIESTEAFF. The CDR3, as DNA: TGTGCCAGCAGCGTAGGATCCGCGATCGAGAGCACTGAAGCTTTCTTT. Full variable domain (remainder filled in from reference TRBV9 and TRBJ1-1): DSGVTQTPKHLITATGQRVTLRCSPRSGDLSVYWYQQSLDQGLQFLIQYYNGEERAKGNILERFSAQQFPDLHSELNLSSLELGDSALYFCASSVGSAIESTEAFFGQGTRLTVV.

The rearrangement links TRBV5-1 to TRBJ2-5; D is possibly TRBD1 (5 bases). The CDR3 has 14 residues. Trimming took 0 bases from V and 4 from J, leaving 10 bases between them. Germline V CDR1 and CDR2: SGHRS, YFSETQ. Here the CDR3 reads CASSLGRQGETQYF. In nucleotides, the CDR3 is TGCGCCAGCAGCTTGGGACGGCAGGGAGAGACCCAGTACTTC.

This clone was recorded once. The chain has TRBV28 and TRBJ2-7, with D perhaps TRBD1 (6 bases). Germline lookup yields CDR1 MDHEN and CDR2 SYDVKM. Trimming cost V 6 bases and J 6 bases, with 12 bases left between them. CDR3 size: 12 residues. For the CDR3, the DNA is TGTGCCAGCAGCATGGGGGCCCGCGAGCAGTACTTC. Translating it yields CASSMGAREQYF.